Given below is one T cell receptor (beta chain) in context. The data stem from a study of cytomegalovirus exposure and HLA in healthy donors. The CDR3 consists of 12 residues. The V and J ends lost 5 bases and 3 bases respectively, with 7 bases between them. CDR1 is SEHNR, CDR2 FQNEAQ, per germline (reference sequence). The PCR used 60 Vbeta and 13 Jbeta primers. The assay was immunoSEQ multiplex PCR, and TCRdb's table has in-frame clones only and misses some. Of about 97,000 clones in the sample, roughly four fifths were seen once. The sequencing input was PBMCs. The clonotype was recovered from a man aged 35-49 years in good health and CMV-seronegative. The chain carries TRBV7-9 and TRBJ1-1, with a weak D call TRBD1 (5 bases). The CDR3 bases are TGTGCCAGCAGCGCAGGGTACACTGAAGCTTTCTTT. It translates to CASSAGYTEAFF.